This TCR beta chain was identified in a study of blood T cells in healthy people across ages. The authors ran a second PCR of about 7 to 11 cycles using a sample-barcoded 5' primer and a J-beta primer mix. A single record per CDR3 protein comes from TCRdb applying MiXCR to the 5' RACE reads. The data hold fewer than 1,200,000 distinct CDR3 sequences, with around 25% observed a single time. This clonotype showed up just a few times. In germline, CDR1 is MGHRA, CDR2 YSYEKL. CDR3 length equals 16 residues. V lost 8 bases, J lost 2 bases, and 21 bases lay in between. These data were also filed under a second study, of T cells of mothers and their children. That investigation notes: Extraction yielded RNA that went, in full, into cDNA synthesis at around 1.5 ug per 15 ul. Unrelated mother-child pairs always had slightly, but never significantly, lower normalized overlap than related pairs. None of the identified T cell clones proved to be persistent microchimeric clones.

V gene TRBV4-1 combines with J gene TRBJ2-5, with D perhaps being TRBD1 or TRBD2 (6 bases each). The specimen was blood. This TCR was sampled from a girl aged 2 to 10 in good health. This chain's CDR3 is CASGPGWGAVQETQYF. In nucleotides, the CDR3 is TGCGCCAGCGGCCCGGGATGGGGGGCGGTTCAAGAGACCCAGTACTTC.